The 25 T cell receptor beta chains reported below all come from one sample, sequenced in a study of control samples from healthy donors and cancer patients. Sequencing was performed with immunoSEQ multiplex PCR; in TCRdb, only in-frame clones are kept and a portion is missing. The sample has some 120,000 clones, approximately 89% seen once. The sample was blood. The receptors shown here come from a man aged 55-75 years in good health.

The chain links TRBV20-1 to TRBJ2-1; D is unclear. Germline CDR1 and CDR2: DFQATT and SNEGSKA (reference sequence). This CDR3 is 11 amino acids long. V gave up 5 bases and J gave up 9 bases, with 11 bases separating them. The chain's CDR3 is CSAPPYGEQFF. The CDR3 nucleotides read TGCAGTGCTCCCCCTTACGGTGAGCAGTTCTTC.

The chain combines TRBV19 with TRBJ1-6; TRBD1 matches at 10 bases. This CDR3 has 14 amino acids. Germline-derived CDR1 and CDR2 are LNHDA and SQIVND (reference sequence). J was trimmed by 5 bases and V by 6 bases; bases with no gene match: 1. DNA of the CDR3: TGTGCCAGTAGGACAGGGGGCAATAATTCACCCCTCCACTTT. Translated: CASRTGGNNSPLHF.

This clone is classed as medium-sized. The J gene is TRBJ1-5, the V gene TRBV18, with TRBD1 matching over 7 bases. Losses at the gene ends were 6 bases for V and 9 bases for J; bases not matched to a gene: 11. Germline-derived CDR1 and CDR2 are KGHSH and LQKENI. This CDR3 has 14 residues. The CDR3 reads CASSPGQDRGPQHF. In nucleotides, the CDR3 is TGTGCCAGCTCCCCTGGACAGGATAGAGGGCCCCAGCATTTT.

The chain employs TRBV7-2 and TRBJ1-2, with D possibly being TRBD1 (6 bases). CDR3 length equals 14 residues. Germline CDR1 reads SGHTA; CDR2 reads FQGNSA. The V and J ends lost 7 bases and 7 bases respectively, with 19 bases between them. CDR3 protein: CASTQGRGLLGYTF. Here the CDR3 DNA reads TGTGCCAGCACTCAGGGGCGCGGACTCCTTGGCTACACCTTC.

The chain has TRBV25-1 and TRBJ2-7; tentative D call: TRBD2 (5 bases). CDR3 length equals 16 residues. Germline CDR1 MGHDK, CDR2 SYGVNS. V was cut by 3 bases and J by 3 bases, with 18 bases left in between. The CDR3 protein is CASSDSSPGLYYEQYF. The CDR3 DNA follows: TGTGCCAGCAGTGACTCATCGCCGGGATTATACTACGAGCAGTACTTC.

The V and J genes are TRBV7-6 and TRBJ2-2, with a possible D match to TRBD1 (6 bases). The CDR3 spans 15 residues. In germline, CDR1 is SGHVS, CDR2 FNYEAQ. The germline V and J ends were trimmed by 5 bases and 0 bases, with 10 bases remaining between them. The CDR3 region is CASSPGTTNTGELFF. The CDR3 bases are TGTGCCAGCAGCCCCGGGACAACGAACACCGGGGAGCTGTTTTTT.

The chain combines TRBV6-2 or TRBV6-3 with TRBJ2-7; possible D gene TRBD1, 5 bases. CDR1 is MNHEY, CDR2 SVGEGT, per germline. V lost 2 bases and J lost 0, with 8 bases in between. CDR3 size: 14 residues. The DNA for the CDR3 is TGTGCCAGCAGTTACAGGGGCCTCTCCTACGAGCAGTACTTC. Its translation is CASSYRGLSYEQYF.

The V gene is TRBV7-2, the J gene TRBJ1-2; weak D call: TRBD1 (5 bases). The CDR3 has 13 amino acids. V was cut by 5 bases and J by 10 bases, with 17 bases left in between. Germline V CDR1 and CDR2: SGHTA, FQGNSA. The CDR3, as DNA: TGTGCCAGCAGCCTAGAGGGGATTTCCGTCTACACCTTC. This encodes CASSLEGISVYTF.

CDR3 loop: CASSLASFSTEAFF. The CDR3 DNA follows: TGTGCCAGCAGCTTGGCCAGCTTCTCCACTGAAGCTTTCTTT. The chain couples TRBV5-6 to TRBJ1-1; D ambiguous. The CDR3 has 14 amino acids. Trimming stripped 0 bases from V and 4 bases from J, with 10 bases between. Germline assignment: CDR1 SGHDT and CDR2 YYEEEE.

V is TRBV5-1 and J is TRBJ1-6; no reliable D call. CDR3 length: 14 residues. V was cut by 0 bases and J by 9 bases, with 10 bases left in between. Per the germline V gene, CDR1 is SGHRS and CDR2 is YFSETQ. CDR3 DNA sequence: TGCGCCAGCAGCTTGGCTTGGGTAACTTCACCCCTCCACTTT. Protein sequence: CASSLAWVTSPLHF. Together with reference TRBV5-1 and TRBJ1-6, the CDR3 gives the full variable domain: KAGVTQTPRYLIKTRGQQVTLSCSPISGHRSVSWYQQTPGQGLQFLFEYFSETQRNKGNFPGRFSGRQFSNSRSEMNVSTLELGDSALYLCASSLAWVTSPLHFGNGTRLTVT.

The chain uses TRBV30 and TRBJ2-2; 7 bases match TRBD1. Looked up from germline, CDR1 is GTSNPN and CDR2 is SVGIG (reference sequence). V was clipped by 1 base and J by 5 bases; unmatched bases: 7. The CDR3 runs to 15 residues. The CDR3: CAWSARGQLTGELFF. The CDR3 DNA reads TGTGCCTGGAGTGCGAGGGGGCAGTTGACCGGGGAGCTGTTTTTT.

This chain links TRBV6-5 with TRBJ1-1; D gene uncertain. The V end lost 0 bases, the J end lost 4 bases, and 12 bases lay between the germline ends. CDR1 and CDR2 (germline): MNHEY, SVGAGI. The CDR3 has 15 amino acids. The CDR3 DNA is TGTGCCAGCAGTTACTCGGCCAGAGTCCGCACTGAAGCTTTCTTT. It yields the protein CASSYSARVRTEAFF.

The chain carries TRBV5-1 and TRBJ1-4; TRBD1 is a possible D gene (5 bases). Germline-derived CDR1 and CDR2 are SGHRS and YFSETQ. V was cut by 4 bases and J by 2 bases, with 15 bases left in between. The length of the CDR3 is 16 residues. Written as DNA, the CDR3 is TGCGCCAGCAGCACCTCTGGGGCCGTGACTAATGAAAAACTGTTTTTT. Its translation: CASSTSGAVTNEKLFF.

The chain carries TRBV6-5 and TRBJ1-6; D is unclear. CDR3 length: 13 residues. The germline CDR1 and CDR2 sequences are MNHEY and SVGAGI. V lost 1 base, J lost 7 bases, and 5 bases lay in between. CDR3 amino acids: CASSYYHNSPLHF. In DNA form, the CDR3 reads TGTGCCAGCAGTTACTATCACAATTCACCCCTCCACTTT.

V usage is TRBV7-2 and J usage is TRBJ2-5; D not resolved. The V end was cut by 4 bases, the J end by 5 bases, with 14 bases between. Germline loops: CDR1 SGHTA, CDR2 FQGNSA. The CDR3 contains 14 residues. CDR3 in DNA: TGTGCCAGCAGCTCCGGGCCCCAACAGGAGACCCAGTACTTC. Its protein product is CASSSGPQQETQYF.

The genes are TRBV5-8 and TRBJ2-1; 8 bases are shared with TRBD2. CDR3 length equals 17 residues. Unmatched junction bases numbered 8, after V lost 2 bases and J lost 1 base. CDR1 and CDR2 (germline): SGHTS, YDEGEE. The CDR3: CASSFLLLAGSYNEQFF. The CDR3 coding sequence is TGTGCCAGCAGCTTCCTTTTGTTAGCGGGATCCTACAATGAGCAGTTCTTC.

This chain joins TRBV12-3 or TRBV12-4 and TRBJ1-1; a weak D match, TRBD1 (5 bases). V was pared by 5 bases and J by 10 bases, with 17 bases between. CDR3 length: 13 amino acids. The CDR3 region has the DNA TGTGCCAGCAGTCCCGGGGCGGCGGGTATAGCTTTCTTT. This gives the protein CASSPGAAGIAFF.

This rearrangement joins TRBV10-3 to TRBJ2-3; 11 bases align to TRBD2. Germline CDR1 ENHRY, CDR2 SYGVKD. V was pared by 6 bases and J by 2 bases, with 7 bases of the junction left unmatched. This CDR3 is built from 16 residues. This CDR3 reads CAISPSGGLYTDTQYF. CDR3 nucleotide sequence: TGTGCCATCAGCCCTAGCGGGGGGCTCTACACAGATACGCAGTATTTT.

V usage is TRBV6-2 or TRBV6-3 and J usage is TRBJ1-5; no definite D call. CDR1 MNHEY and CDR2 SVGEGT come from the germline V gene. The CDR3 runs to 15 residues. Trimming cost V 2 bases and J 3 bases, with 11 bases left between them. As DNA, the CDR3 is TGTGCCAGCAGTTACACCCAACCATTCAATCAGCCCCAGCATTTT. This codes for CASSYTQPFNQPQHF.

V and J are TRBV27 and TRBJ1-1, with D hard to call. This CDR3 comprises 13 residues. Germline V gene sequence: CDR1 MNHEY, CDR2 SMNVEV (reference sequence). V was clipped by 3 bases and J by 1 base, with 6 bases between them. The CDR3 loop reads CASSFKPNTEAFF. CDR3 coding DNA: TGTGCCAGCAGTTTCAAACCGAACACTGAAGCTTTCTTT.

J is TRBJ2-3 and V is TRBV5-1; D is ambiguous. The CDR3 sequence is 16 residues long. V was trimmed by 4 bases and J by 0 bases, leaving 15 bases between them. CDR1 SGHRS and CDR2 YFSETQ come from the germline V gene. CDR3 amino acids: CASSLEGPSSTDTQYF. CDR3 DNA: TGCGCCAGCAGCCTGGAAGGGCCATCTAGCACAGATACGCAGTATTTT.

This chain uses TRBV18 with TRBJ2-1; D call uncertain. V lost 2 bases and J 9 bases, leaving 11 bases between the germline ends. Germline CDR1 KGHSH, CDR2 LQKENI. This CDR3 contains 13 residues. The DNA for the CDR3 is TGTGCCAGCTCACCATACGCCCATCTTGAGCAGTTCTTC. The encoded protein is CASSPYAHLEQFF.

The chain joins TRBV24-1 to TRBJ2-3; 7 nucleotides match TRBD1. The CDR3 runs to 15 residues. Germline CDR1 KGHDR, CDR2 SFDVKD. V dropped 0 bases and J dropped 1; count of bases not matched to a gene: 0. This CDR3 reads CATSDLGTGTDTQYF. The CDR3 DNA follows: TGTGCCACCAGTGATTTGGGGACAGGCACAGATACGCAGTATTTT.

This sequence joins TRBV24-1 and TRBJ1-2; the D is unclear. Germline V gene sequence: CDR1 KGHDR, CDR2 SFDVKD. The CDR3 covers 13 residues. V was trimmed by 7 bases and J by 6 bases, leaving 14 bases between them. CDR3 sequence: CATSPGREDGYTF. CDR3 coding DNA: TGTGCCACCAGCCCTGGGCGGGAGGATGGCTACACCTTC.

V gene TRBV19 combines with J gene TRBJ2-2; D is undetermined. Germline loops: CDR1 LNHDA, CDR2 SQIVND (reference sequence). Trimming took 3 bases from V and 0 from J, leaving 5 bases between them. The CDR3 has 14 amino acids. CDR3 DNA: TGTGCCAGTAGTATTAACCCGAACACCGGGGAGCTGTTTTTT. Protein sequence: CASSINPNTGELFF.